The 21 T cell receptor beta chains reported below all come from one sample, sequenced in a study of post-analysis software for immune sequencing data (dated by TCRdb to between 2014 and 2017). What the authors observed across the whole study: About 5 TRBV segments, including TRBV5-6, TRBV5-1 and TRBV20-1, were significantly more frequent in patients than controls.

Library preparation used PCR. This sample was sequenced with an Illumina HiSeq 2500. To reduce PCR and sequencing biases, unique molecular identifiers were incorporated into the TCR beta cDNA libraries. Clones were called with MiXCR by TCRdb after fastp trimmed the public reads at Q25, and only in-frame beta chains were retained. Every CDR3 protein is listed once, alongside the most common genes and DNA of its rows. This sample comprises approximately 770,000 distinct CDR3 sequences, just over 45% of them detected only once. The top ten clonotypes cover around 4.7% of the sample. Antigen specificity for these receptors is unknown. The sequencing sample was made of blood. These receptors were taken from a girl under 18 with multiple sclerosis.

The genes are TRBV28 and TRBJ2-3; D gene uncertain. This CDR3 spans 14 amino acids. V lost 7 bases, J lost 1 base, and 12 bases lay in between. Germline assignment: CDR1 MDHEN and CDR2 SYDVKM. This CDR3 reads CASTPPPRTDTQYF. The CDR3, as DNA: TGTGCCAGCACCCCTCCCCCACGCACAGATACGCAGTATTTT.

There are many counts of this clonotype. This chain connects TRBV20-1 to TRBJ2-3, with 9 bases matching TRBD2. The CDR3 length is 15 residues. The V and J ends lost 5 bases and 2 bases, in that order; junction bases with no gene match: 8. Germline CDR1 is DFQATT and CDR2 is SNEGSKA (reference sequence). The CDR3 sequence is CSAPRASGITDTQYF. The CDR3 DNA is TGCAGTGCTCCCCGGGCTAGCGGGATCACAGATACGCAGTATTTT.

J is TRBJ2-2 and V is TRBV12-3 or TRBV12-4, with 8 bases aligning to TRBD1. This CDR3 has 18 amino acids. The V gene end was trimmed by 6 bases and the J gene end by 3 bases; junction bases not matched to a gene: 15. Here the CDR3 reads CASSFLVGQVLDTGELFF. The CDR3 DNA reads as TGTGCCAGCAGCTTCTTGGTGGGACAGGTTTTGGACACCGGGGAGCTGTTTTTT.

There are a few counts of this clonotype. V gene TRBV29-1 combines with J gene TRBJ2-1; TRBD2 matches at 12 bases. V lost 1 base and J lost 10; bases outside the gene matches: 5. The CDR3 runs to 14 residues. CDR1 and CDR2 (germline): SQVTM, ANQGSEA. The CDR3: CSVEASGRVWEQFF. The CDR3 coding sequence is TGCAGCGTTGAAGCTAGCGGGAGGGTGTGGGAGCAGTTCTTC.

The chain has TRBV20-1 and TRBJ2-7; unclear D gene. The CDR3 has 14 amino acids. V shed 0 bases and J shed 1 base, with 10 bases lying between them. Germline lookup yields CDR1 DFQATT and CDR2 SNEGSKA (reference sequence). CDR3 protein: CSARDLQRSYEQYF. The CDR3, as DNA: TGCAGTGCTAGAGATTTGCAGAGGTCCTACGAGCAGTACTTC.

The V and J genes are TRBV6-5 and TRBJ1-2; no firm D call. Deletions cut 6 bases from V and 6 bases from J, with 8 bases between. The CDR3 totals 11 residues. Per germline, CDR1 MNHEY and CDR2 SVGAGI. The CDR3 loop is CASRQAHGYTF. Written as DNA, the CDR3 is TGTGCCAGCAGGCAGGCGCATGGCTACACCTTC.

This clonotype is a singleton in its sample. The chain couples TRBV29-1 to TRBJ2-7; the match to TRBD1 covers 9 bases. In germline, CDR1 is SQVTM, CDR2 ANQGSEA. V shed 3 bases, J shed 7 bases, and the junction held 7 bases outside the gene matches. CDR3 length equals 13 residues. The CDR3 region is CSVEGQGLHEQYF. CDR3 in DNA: TGCAGCGTTGAGGGACAGGGTCTCCATGAGCAGTACTTC.

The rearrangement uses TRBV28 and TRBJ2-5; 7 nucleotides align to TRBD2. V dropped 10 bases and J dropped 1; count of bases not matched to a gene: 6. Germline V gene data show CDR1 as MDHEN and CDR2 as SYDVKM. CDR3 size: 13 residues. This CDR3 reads CAIQAGPQETQYF. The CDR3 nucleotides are TGTGCCATTCAAGCGGGGCCCCAAGAGACCCAGTACTTC.

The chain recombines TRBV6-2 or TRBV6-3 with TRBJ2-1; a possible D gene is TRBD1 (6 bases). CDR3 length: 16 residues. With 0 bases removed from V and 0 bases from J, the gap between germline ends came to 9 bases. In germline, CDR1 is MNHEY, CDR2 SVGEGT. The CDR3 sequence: CASSYSRGSSYNEQFF. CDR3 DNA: TGTGCCAGCAGTTACTCGAGGGGGAGCTCCTACAATGAGCAGTTCTTC.

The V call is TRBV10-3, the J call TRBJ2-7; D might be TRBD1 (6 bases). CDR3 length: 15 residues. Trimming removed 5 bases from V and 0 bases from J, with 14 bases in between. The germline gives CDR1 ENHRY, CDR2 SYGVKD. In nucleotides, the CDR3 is TGTGCCATCAGTAAAAGGACAGAGATCTCCTACGAGCAGTACTTC. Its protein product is CAISKRTEISYEQYF.

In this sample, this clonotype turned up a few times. The CDR3 DNA is TGTGCCAGCCGCGAGGGAAACTACAATGAGCAGTTCTTC. The encoded protein is CASREGNYNEQFF. V gene TRBV16 combines with J gene TRBJ2-1; D may be TRBD2 (5 bases). Germline values: CDR1 KGHSY, CDR2 FQNENV. Trimming cost V 8 bases and J 3 bases, with 11 bases left between them. The CDR3 spans 13 residues. Full variable domain (outside the CDR3, taken from reference TRBV16 and TRBJ2-1): GEEVAQTPKHLVRGEGQKAKLYCAPIKGHSYVFWYQQVLKNEFKFLISFQNENVFDETGMPKERFSAKCLPNSPCSLEIQATKLEDSAVYFCASREGNYNEQFFGPGTRLTVL.

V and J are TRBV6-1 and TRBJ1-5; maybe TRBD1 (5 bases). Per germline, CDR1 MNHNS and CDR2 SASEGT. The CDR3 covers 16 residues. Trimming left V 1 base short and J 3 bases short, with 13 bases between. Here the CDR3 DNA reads TGTGCCAGCAGTGAAGTCGGGGGTTTCTCCAATCAGCCCCAGCATTTT. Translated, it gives CASSEVGGFSNQPQHF.

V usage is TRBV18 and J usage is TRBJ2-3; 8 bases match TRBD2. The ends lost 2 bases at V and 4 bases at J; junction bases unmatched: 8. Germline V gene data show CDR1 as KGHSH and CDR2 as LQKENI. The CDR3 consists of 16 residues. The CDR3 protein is CASSPLAGGFADTQYF. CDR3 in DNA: TGTGCCAGCTCACCATTGGCGGGAGGATTTGCAGATACGCAGTATTTT.

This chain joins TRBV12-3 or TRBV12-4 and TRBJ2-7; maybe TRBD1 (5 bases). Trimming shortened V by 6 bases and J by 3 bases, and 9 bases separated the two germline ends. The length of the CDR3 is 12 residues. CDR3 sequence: CASSPRVYEQYF. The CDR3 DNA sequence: TGTGCCAGCAGCCCCAGGGTCTACGAGCAGTACTTC.

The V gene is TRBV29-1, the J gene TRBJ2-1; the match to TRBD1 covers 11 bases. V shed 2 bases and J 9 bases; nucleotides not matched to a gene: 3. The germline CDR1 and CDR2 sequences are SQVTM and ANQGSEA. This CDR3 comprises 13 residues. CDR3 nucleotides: TGCAGCGTTGAAAGGACAGGGGGCGGTGAGCAGTTCTTC. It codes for CSVERTGGGEQFF.

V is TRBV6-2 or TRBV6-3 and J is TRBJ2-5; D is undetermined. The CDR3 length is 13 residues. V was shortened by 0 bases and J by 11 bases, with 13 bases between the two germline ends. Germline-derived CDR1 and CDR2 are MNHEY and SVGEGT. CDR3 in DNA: TGTGCCAGCAGTTACTCTGGCTCGAATGAGCAGTACTTC. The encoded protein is CASSYSGSNEQYF.

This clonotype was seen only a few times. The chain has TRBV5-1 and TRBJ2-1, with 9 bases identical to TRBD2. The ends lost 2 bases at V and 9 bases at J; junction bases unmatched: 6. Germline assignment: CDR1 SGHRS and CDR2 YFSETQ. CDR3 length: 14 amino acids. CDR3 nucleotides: TGCGCCAGCAGCTTCATTAGCGGGAGTGGTGAGCAGTTCTTC. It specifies CASSFISGSGEQFF.

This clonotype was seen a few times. CDR3 region: CAISPGTGVLGDQPQHF. Written as DNA, the CDR3 is TGTGCCATCAGCCCCGGGACAGGGGTCTTAGGCGATCAGCCCCAGCATTTT. The V and J genes are TRBV10-3 and TRBJ1-5; 10 positions agree with TRBD1. The germline CDR1 and CDR2 sequences are ENHRY and SYGVKD. The CDR3 length is 17 residues. Trimming took 6 bases from V and 5 from J; bases not matched to a gene: 13.

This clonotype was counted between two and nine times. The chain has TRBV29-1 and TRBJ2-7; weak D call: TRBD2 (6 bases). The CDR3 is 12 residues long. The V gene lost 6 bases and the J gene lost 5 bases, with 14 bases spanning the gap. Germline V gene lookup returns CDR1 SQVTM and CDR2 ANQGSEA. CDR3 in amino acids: CSVVLAVNEQYF. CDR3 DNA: TGCAGCGTAGTACTAGCTGTAAACGAGCAGTACTTC.

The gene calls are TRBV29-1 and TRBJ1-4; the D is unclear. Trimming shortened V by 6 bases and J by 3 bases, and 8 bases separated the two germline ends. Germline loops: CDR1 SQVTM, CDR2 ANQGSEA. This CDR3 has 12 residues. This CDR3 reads CSVSTANEKLFF. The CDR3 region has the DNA TGCAGCGTATCCACAGCTAATGAAAAACTGTTTTTT.

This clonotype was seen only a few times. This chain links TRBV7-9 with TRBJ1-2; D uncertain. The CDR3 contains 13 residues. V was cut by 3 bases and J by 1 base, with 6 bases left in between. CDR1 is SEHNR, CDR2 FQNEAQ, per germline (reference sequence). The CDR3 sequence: CASSFADNYGYTF. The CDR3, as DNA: TGTGCCAGCAGCTTCGCAGATAACTATGGCTACACCTTC. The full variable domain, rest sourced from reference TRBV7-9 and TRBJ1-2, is DTGVSQNPRHKITKRGQNVTFRCDPISEHNRLYWYRQTLGQGPEFLTYFQNEAQLEKSRLLSDRFSAERPKGSFSTLEIQRTEQGDSAMYLCASSFADNYGYTFGSGTRLTVV.